The sequence of this T cell receptor beta chain was determined in a study of T cell repertoires in cytomegalovirus infection. Study context: The public TCR beta signatures pointed to both CMV infection and matching HLA type.

Overall study findings and caveats: Frequencies of public TCR beta families were cumulated, and this identified carriers of CMV plus the relevant HLA. HLA-C-restricted CMV-specific TCR beta clonotypes were dominant in the ex vivo response.

TCRdb re-called the reads with MiXCR, one entry per CDR3 protein. The sample consists of around 250,000 distinct CDR3 sequences, approximately 15% of them appearing once. Many counts were recorded for this clonotype. Its antigen remains unidentified. This CDR3 has 14 amino acids. V shed 5 bases and J shed 3 bases, with 10 bases lying between them. The receptor was derived from a human donor in good health (CMV status not recorded). Some clones in this sample may be carry-over from other donors' samples. The chain recombines TRBV12-3 or TRBV12-4 with TRBJ1-4; TRBD1 might be the D (5 bases). Sequencing input: CD8+ T cells from PBMCs. The CDR3 loop reads CASSRQLSNEKLFF. CDR3 DNA: TGTGCCAGCAGTAGACAGTTGTCTAATGAAAAACTGTTTTTT.